A single sample gave rise to the 3 T cell receptor beta chains below, sequenced in a study of identical twins. In TCRdb, the 5' RACE reads were re-called with MiXCR into one record per CDR3 protein. In the table there are approximately 1.8 million distinct CDR3 sequences, around 29% of which are singletons. The sample taken for sequencing was cord blood. The receptors here all came from a newborn girl in good health.

This clonotype occurred many times. The V and J genes are TRBV7-9 and TRBJ2-7; 11 nucleotides match TRBD1. The J call is doubtful: the DNA matches TRBJ2-5 better. The germline CDR1 and CDR2 sequences are SEHNR and FQNEAQ (reference sequence). The CDR3 is 14 amino acids. In DNA, the CDR3 is TGTGCCAGCAGCTTATGGGACAGGGGGGAGACCCAGTACTTC. Translated, it gives CASSLWDRGETQYF.

This clonotype appeared a few times. The chain combines TRBV12-3 or TRBV12-4 with TRBJ2-3, with D perhaps matching TRBD1 (5 bases). The length of the CDR3 is 15 residues. V lost 4 bases to trimming and J lost 2 bases, with 13 bases between them. The CDR3 loop is CASSSQIQVTDTQYF. The CDR3, as DNA: TGTGCCAGCAGTTCGCAAATACAGGTCACAGATACGCAGTATTTT.

CDR3: CASSERPGTPSYNEQYF. DNA for the CDR3: TGTGCCAGCAGTGAAAGACCCGGGACTCCCTCCTACAATGAGCAGTACTTC. The chain uses TRBV6-1 and TRBJ2-7; TRBD2 might be the D (6 bases). V lost 2 bases to trimming and J lost 7 bases, with 24 bases between them. The CDR3 length is 17 residues. CDR1 and CDR2 from the germline V gene are MNHNS and SASEGT.